The clone carrying this T cell receptor (beta chain) was detected a few times. This record belongs to a study of blood T cell repertoires in COVID-19. Residents of about 25 US areas, aged about 18 to 95 years, made up the participants. Participant-given clinical history determined each cohort assignment. Cohort 3 recovered donors had two negative PCRs, clearance, or symptom resolution. Profiling relied on immunoSEQ multiplex PCR, and the TCRdb table lists in-frame clones only, not all of them. The sample gives about 170,000 clones, 75% to 90% of which show up once; around 0.77% is in the top ten. The germline V gene has CDR1 MDHEN and CDR2 SYDVKM. The CDR3 is 13 residues long. Trimming took 3 bases from V and 4 from J, leaving 9 bases between them.

The chain has TRBV28 and TRBJ1-1; D gene ambiguous. This clonotype was obtained from a young woman who had recovered from COVID-19. Specimen: PBMCs or T cells enriched from blood (not recorded which). CDR3 sequence (DNA): TGTGCCAGCAGTTTGGTGGAGGGCACTGAAGCTTTCTTT. It codes for CASSLVEGTEAFF.